This is a list of T cell receptor beta chains from one sample in a study of blood T cell repertoires in COVID-19. Produced via immunoSEQ multiplex PCR; TCRdb's table is partial and in-frame only. The sample consists of 300,000 to 350,000 clones, around 90% of them appearing once. The sequenced sample was peripheral blood. All receptors derive from a man between 18 and 35 years old with active or convalescent COVID-19. CDR3s include the opening cysteine and the closing phenylalanine or tryptophan. A D gene is named only where the DNA matches it firmly.

CDR3 protein: CASSFTDTGELFF
V gene: TRBV11-3
D gene: -

CDR3 protein: CASNHGTYSGNTIYF
V gene: TRBV6-5
D gene: -

CDR3 protein: CASSIYAQTGAFF
V gene: TRBV19
D gene: -

CDR3 protein: CASSLRGGTGYTGELFF
V gene: TRBV7-2
D gene: TRBD1

CDR3 protein: CASNSGRNTDTQYF
V gene: TRBV5-1
D gene: -

CDR3 protein: CASSEALGNTNEKLFF
V gene: TRBV6-1
D gene: -

CDR3 protein: CASSLVRESNEQFF
V gene: TRBV11-2
D gene: -

CDR3 protein: CSVEGTGGALSYNEQFF
V gene: TRBV29-1
D gene: TRBD1

CDR3 protein: CASSYSITVMNTEAFF
V gene: TRBV6-6
D gene: -

CDR3 protein: CASGLVNSGGGGDTQYF
V gene: TRBV12-5
D gene: -

CDR3 protein: CASSPDQGKNQPQHF
V gene: TRBV18
D gene: -

CDR3 protein: CASSSTTGGAYGYTF
V gene: TRBV5-1
D gene: TRBD1

CDR3 protein: CASSYRQPNEKLFF
V gene: TRBV5-1
D gene: -

CDR3 protein: CATSRDRDSSYGYTF
V gene: TRBV15
D gene: TRBD1

CDR3 protein: CASRARGLGQPQHF
V gene: TRBV6-5
D gene: TRBD1

CDR3 protein: CASSPTGAGSPLHF
V gene: TRBV9
D gene: TRBD1

CDR3 protein: CASSYGGTREKLFF
V gene: TRBV6-6
D gene: -

CDR3 protein: CASSQGYSGAGEKLFF
V gene: TRBV4-2
D gene: -

CDR3 protein: CASSFRAGPTDTQYF
V gene: TRBV28
D gene: -

CDR3 protein: CASRGLVRETQYF
V gene: TRBV2
D gene: TRBD2

CDR3 protein: CASSQEFMEGQRNYGYTF
V gene: TRBV14
D gene: TRBD1

CDR3 protein: CASSSGTGAPGTQYF
V gene: TRBV27
D gene: TRBD1

CDR3 protein: CASRRLAGGQETQYF
V gene: TRBV6-5
D gene: TRBD2

CDR3 protein: CAISGASGNTIYF
V gene: TRBV10-3
D gene: -

CDR3 protein: CASRDHRGGEQFF
V gene: TRBV6-5
D gene: TRBD1

CDR3 protein: CASSLRQGNSGANVLTF
V gene: TRBV13
D gene: -

CDR3 protein: CASSQSGTSTDTQYF
V gene: TRBV5-1
D gene: TRBD2

CDR3 protein: CASSNPRDSSANTEAFF
V gene: TRBV19
D gene: TRBD1

CDR3 protein: CAPPPTSDCQEQFF
V gene: TRBV7-9
D gene: TRBD2

CDR3 protein: CATSKDRFSNQPQHF
V gene: TRBV15
D gene: TRBD1

CDR3 protein: CASSQTGLWSNQPQHF
V gene: TRBV6-2/TRBV6-3
D gene: -

CDR3 protein: CASGKQGAPDGYTF
V gene: TRBV27
D gene: TRBD1

CDR3 protein: CASSLPLRLDAKNIQYF
V gene: TRBV7-8
D gene: -

CDR3 protein: CASSGLTGIHEQYF
V gene: TRBV6-2/TRBV6-3
D gene: TRBD1

CDR3 protein: CASSQSQGTTNEKLFF
V gene: TRBV6-4
D gene: -

CDR3 protein: CASSPGTDYEQYF
V gene: TRBV19
D gene: TRBD1

CDR3 protein: CASRYRGFEAFF
V gene: TRBV11-2
D gene: TRBD1

CDR3 protein: CAITPGTSTGEQYF
V gene: TRBV6-6
D gene: -

CDR3 protein: CAWSRTGGDHTEAFF
V gene: TRBV30
D gene: TRBD1

CDR3 protein: CASSLRSGLISTEAFF
V gene: TRBV28
D gene: -

CDR3 protein: CASSLRGPPDTQYF
V gene: TRBV13
D gene: -

CDR3 protein: CATSRDRQGYTQQFF
V gene: TRBV15
D gene: -

CDR3 protein: CASSLSGGTANTGELFF
V gene: TRBV11-2
D gene: -

CDR3 protein: CASSGGVISGNTIYF
V gene: TRBV13
D gene: -

CDR3 protein: CASTILAGGQTETQYF
V gene: TRBV2
D gene: TRBD2

CDR3 protein: CASSEFDRGDQPQHF
V gene: TRBV6-1
D gene: TRBD1